Included here is one TCR beta chain sequence, with context. The sample originates from a study of CD8 T cells in Susac syndrome. As for the study in general: Patients with Susac syndrome who were sequenced included about 6 with active disease and 8 or 9 in remission.

With random hexamers, reverse transcription was performed on roughly 0.5 to 1 ug of RNA. TCRdb re-called the immunoSEQ multiplex PCR reads with MiXCR, one entry per CDR3 protein. The sample lists about 53,000 distinct CDR3 sequences, more than 85% occurring once. V lost 3 bases, J lost 7 bases, and 9 bases stayed unmatched. Germline V gives CDR1 SQVTM, CDR2 ANQGSEA. The CDR3 length is 13 residues. CD8+ and CD4+ T cells from blood underwent TCR beta sequencing. V and J are TRBV29-1 and TRBJ2-7; 7 bases are shared with TRBD1. The source material was CD8+ T cells from PBMCs. The TCR sequence derives from a human donor with Susac syndrome. The CDR3: CSVDGQAVGEQYF. CDR3 bases: TGCAGCGTTGACGGACAGGCGGTTGGGGAGCAGTACTTC.